The rows below give T cell receptor beta chains drawn from one sample of a study of cytomegalovirus exposure and HLA in healthy donors. TCRdb's copy holds only in-frame clones and misses some; the assay was immunoSEQ multiplex PCR. In the table there are 100,000 to 150,000 clones, approximately 80% of which are singletons. Specimen: PBMCs. These receptors all come from a man between 50 and 59 years old in good health and CMV-seropositive. Each CDR3 is given with its conserved first and last residue. D genes are given only for firm matches. The size entry is marked missing in some rows and otherwise reads once, few, many or a size class.

V,size,J,D,DNA,CDR3
TRBV5-1,NA,TRBJ2-5,TRBD2,TGCGCCAGCAGCTGGGGGGCGCGGGGGGGCTTGGAGACCCAGTACTTC,CASSWGARGGLETQYF
TRBV29-1,NA,TRBJ1-1,TRBD1,TGCAGCGTTGAAGATACGGGACAGGGGGCTATTGGTGAAGCTTTCTTT,CSVEDTGQGAIGEAFF
TRBV19,NA,TRBJ1-2,TRBD1,TGTGCCAGTATGGGACGGCGGGACAGGGTAAAGGAATTC,CASMGRRDRVKEF
TRBV28,NA,TRBJ2-2,TRBD2,TGTGCCAGCAGTTTAACTAGCGGGGTGGCCGGGGAGCTGTTTTTT,CASSLTSGVAGELFF
TRBV5-1,few,TRBJ2-7,TRBD1,TGCGCCAGCAGCCTGGACAGGGATATAACGGGCCTCTCCTACGAGCAGTACTTC,CASSLDRDITGLSYEQYF
TRBV2,NA,TRBJ1-1,NA,TGTGCCAGCAACTCTTTGACAAGTCTGAACACTGAAGCTTTCTTT,CASNSLTSLNTEAFF
TRBV29-1,NA,TRBJ2-1,TRBD2,TGCAGCGTTGAGCCGAGTAGCGGGAGAGCCAATGAGCAGTTCTTC,CSVEPSSGRANEQFF
TRBV2,medium-sized,TRBJ1-6,TRBD1,TGTGCCAGCAGTGCCGGACAGGGTAGGAATTCACCCCTCCACTTT,CASSAGQGRNSPLHF
TRBV19,NA,TRBJ1-1,TRBD1,TGTGCCAGTTTATCCGGGACAGAGAACACTGAAGCTTTCTTT,CASLSGTENTEAFF
TRBV5-1,NA,TRBJ1-3,TRBD1,TGCGCCAGCAGCAGAGAAGGACAGGGGGAGGGAAACACCATATATTTT,CASSREGQGEGNTIYF
TRBV5-1,NA,TRBJ2-3,TRBD1,TGCGCCAGCAGCTCGACGACAGGGGGCGAAGATACGCAGTATTTT,CASSSTTGGEDTQYF
TRBV7-6,NA,TRBJ1-4,TRBD1,TGTGCCAGCAGCCGTAACAGGGGGACAACTAATGAAAAACTGTTTTTT,CASSRNRGTTNEKLFF
TRBV2,NA,TRBJ2-1,TRBD1,TGTGCCAGCAGACGGACAGGTATAGGGGATGAGCAGTTCTTC,CASRRTGIGDEQFF
TRBV10-3,NA,TRBJ1-1,NA,TGTGCCATCAGCCCAGGGTCTAATACGAACACTGAAGCTTTCTTT,CAISPGSNTNTEAFF
TRBV7-2,NA,TRBJ1-3,NA,TGTGCCAGCAGCTTAGCGACAGGATTTCTCGACTCTGGAAACACCATATATTTT,CASSLATGFLDSGNTIYF
TRBV30,NA,TRBJ2-3,TRBD1,TGTGCCTGGAGAGGACAGGGAGATCCGTATTTT,CAWRGQGDPYF
TRBV5-1,many,TRBJ2-3,TRBD1,TGCGCCAGCAGCTTGGGACAGGGTGGAGATACGCAGTATTTT,CASSLGQGGDTQYF
TRBV4-3,few,TRBJ2-2,TRBD2,TGCGCCAGCAGCCATGACTGGACTAGCGGGAGCTGGGAGCTGTTTTTT,CASSHDWTSGSWELFF
TRBV15,few,TRBJ2-1,NA,TGTGCCACCAGCAGAGATAGCAGATCCAGGGGTAGCAATGAGCAGTTCTTC,CATSRDSRSRGSNEQFF
TRBV2,NA,TRBJ1-4,TRBD1,TGTGCCAGCAGCCGACAGGGCGCATTTAATGAAAAACTGTTTTTT,CASSRQGAFNEKLFF
TRBV6-1,few,TRBJ1-2,NA,TGTGCCAGGGGGAAAAATCAGCAGAAGGGGGATGGCTACACCTTC,CARGKNQQKGDGYTF
TRBV15,NA,TRBJ2-7,NA,TGTGCCACCAGCAGAGAGGGCAGCTCCTACGAGCAGTACTTC,CATSREGSSYEQYF
TRBV9,once,TRBJ1-2,NA,TGTGCCAGCAGCGCGGGCGGGGAGAACTATGGCTACACCTTC,CASSAGGENYGYTF
TRBV10-2,NA,TRBJ1-3,NA,TGCGCCAGCAGTGAACCCACGGGTCGGGGGTCTGCTGGAAACACCATATATTTT,CASSEPTGRGSAGNTIYF
TRBV6-6,once,TRBJ2-3,TRBD2,TGTGCCAGCAGTTACGTAGCGGGGGCCCCCACAGATACGCAGTATTTT,CASSYVAGAPTDTQYF
TRBV20-1,once,TRBJ1-2,TRBD1,TGCAGTGCTATATCAGGGGGTGGCTACACCTTC,CSAISGGGYTF
TRBV11-2,NA,TRBJ2-3,TRBD2,TGTGCCAGCAGGGCGGGGGGGCCGTTCACAGATACGCAGTATTTT,CASRAGGPFTDTQYF
TRBV21-1,NA,TRBJ1-6,NA,TGTGCCAGCAGCAAAGTAAAGTGGACAGCGTGTAATTGTTCACCCCTCCACTTT,CASSKVKWTACNCSPLHF
TRBV4-1,NA,TRBJ1-2,NA,TGCGCCAGCAGCACGACACAGACGAACCTCTATGGCTACACCTTC,CASSTTQTNLYGYTF
TRBV6-7,NA,TRBJ2-6,TRBD1,TGTGCCAGCAGTTTCACACATCCCGACAGGGAAGATCTCTCTGGGGCCAACGTCCTGACTTTC,CASSFTHPDREDLSGANVLTF
TRBV10-3,few,TRBJ1-1,NA,TGTGCCATCAGTTTGGACAGACTTGAAGCTTTCTTT,CAISLDRLEAFF
TRBV7-9,NA,TRBJ2-1,NA,TGTGCCAGCAGCTTAGGTAGACAGACGCCCTACAATGAGCAGTTCTTC,CASSLGRQTPYNEQFF